This T cell receptor beta chain was captured by sequencing in a study of tumor-infiltrating lymphocytes in primary liver carcinoma. Co-extracting RNA and DNA was done with roughly 18-32 mg of unsorted bulk tissue as input. Every patient had chronic HBV infection and was treatment-naive. From germline, CDR1 is MDHEN and CDR2 SYDVKM. V lost 3 bases and J lost 4, with 15 bases in between. The CDR3 is made up of 15 amino acids. This clonotype was recorded many times. TCR beta cDNA was reverse-transcribed from approximately 0.45 ug of total RNA. The reaction used a constant-region primer and ProtoScript II reverse transcriptase. Library construction for TCR beta comprised three nested multiplex PCR rounds performed with slightly modified ARM-PCR. Primers for the first two PCR rounds were TRBV1-TRBV30 forward primers and a C-beta reverse primer (10 cycles per round). TCRdb ran MiXCR on the multiplex PCR reads and lists one entry per CDR3 protein. Here the sample spans fewer than 110,000 distinct CDR3 sequences, under 70% being singletons.

The source is a woman aged 60-70 years with primary liver carcinoma and hepatitis B virus infection. The chain joins TRBV28 to TRBJ2-5; either TRBD1 or TRBD2 may fit D (5 bases each). Sequencing was done on a sample of liver tumor tissue from sampling region 2. Subset reported: tumor region T2, inferior pole. DNA for the CDR3: TGTGCCAGCAGTTTCCCCCGGGACCTAATAGAGACCCAGTACTTC. This encodes CASSFPRDLIETQYF.